The 29 T cell receptor beta chains in this list originate from one sample, sequenced in a study of CD8+CD57+ T cells in acquired aplastic anemia. The TCR beta profiling, which covered VDJ combination and CDR3 sequence, was carried out using genomic DNA as the template. In TCRdb, the reads were re-called with MiXCR into one record per CDR3 protein. The sample contains about 270,000 distinct CDR3 sequences, 65% to 90% of which appear only once. Patients selected for sequencing had displayed CD8+CD57+ cell expansion by flow cytometry. Sequencing input: sorted CD4+, CD8+, or CD8+CD57+ T cells (not recorded which) from PBMCs. Receptor source: a human donor with aplastic anemia.

This clonotype was counted a few times. The chain is built from TRBV19 and TRBJ2-1; 9 bases are a match to TRBD1. From germline, CDR1 is LNHDA and CDR2 SQIVND (reference sequence). Trimming took 8 bases from V and 10 from J; bases not matched to a gene: 12. The CDR3 spans 14 residues. The CDR3 here is CASSGGTGRREQFF. The CDR3 nucleotides read TGTGCCAGTTCCGGCGGGACAGGGAGACGGGAGCAGTTCTTC.

This clonotype was detected only once. The rearrangement links TRBV12-3 or TRBV12-4 to TRBJ2-3, with 8 bases identical to TRBD1. Trimming removed 3 bases from V and 2 bases from J; junction bases left unmatched: 4. The CDR3 has 15 amino acids. The DNA for the CDR3 is TGTGCCAGCAGTTTTCAGGGGGCGATCACAGATACGCAGTATTTT. Its translation: CASSFQGAITDTQYF.

A word on this clonotype: One base away lies a much larger clone, so this may be a sequencing read error. Likely a read error: the CDR3 ends without its conserved phenylalanine or tryptophan. The chain couples TRBV11-2 to TRBJ2-1; 9 positions agree with TRBD1. Trimming at V came to 3 bases and at J to 8 bases, leaving 5 bases not matched to a gene. This CDR3 comprises 14 residues. Germline-derived CDR1 and CDR2 are SGHAT and FQNNGV. CDR3 residues: CASSLTGGSDEQFI. CDR3 coding DNA: TGTGCCAGCAGCTTGACAGGGGGGAGCGATGAGCAGTTCATC.

A word on this clonotype: The junction does not match germline at one end; this may be a read error. The V call is TRBV7-8, the J call TRBJ2-3, with 8 bases lining up with TRBD2. This CDR3 contains 13 residues. Germline V CDR1 and CDR2: SGHVS, FQNEAQ. The DNA of the CDR3 is TGTGCCAGCAGCGTAGCGGGAAGAGACGATCAGTATTTT. As protein: CASSVAGRDDQYF.

The gene calls are TRBV15 and TRBJ2-5; weak D call: TRBD2 (5 bases). The CDR3 length is 14 residues. V lost 5 bases and J lost 10, with 20 bases in between. CDR1 and CDR2 from the germline V gene are LNHNV and YYDKDF (reference sequence). The CDR3 here is CATSEGSSQGSQYF. In nucleotides, the CDR3 is TGTGCCACCAGCGAGGGCTCCAGCCAAGGGAGCCAGTACTTC.

V and J are TRBV5-6 and TRBJ2-7, with D unclear. The CDR3 totals 14 residues. Trimming took 4 bases from V and 3 from J, leaving 14 bases between them. CDR1 is SGHDT, CDR2 YYEEEE, per germline. The CDR3 reads CASSLDTQIYEQYF. The CDR3 bases are TGTGCCAGCAGCCTCGATACGCAGATCTACGAGCAGTACTTC.

About this clonotype itself: One end of the junction fails to match germline, which may point to a read error. The chain has TRBV7-8 and TRBJ1-1; D remains unclear. Germline assignment: CDR1 SGHVS and CDR2 FQNEAQ. The CDR3 runs to 14 residues. CDR3 nucleotide sequence: TGTGCCAGCAGCTTACCGGGTGTTCTGGCTACGGCTTTTTTT. It encodes CASSLPGVLATAFF.

The rearrangement uses TRBV20-1 and TRBJ2-1; 7 bases align to TRBD1. The germline V gene encodes CDR1 DFQATT and CDR2 SNEGSKA (reference sequence). V shed 3 bases and J 5 bases; nucleotides not matched to a gene: 7. This CDR3 region has 14 residues. CDR3 sequence (DNA): TGCAGTGCTAGTCCATCGACAGGGAACAATGAGCAGTTCTTC. Protein: CSASPSTGNNEQFF.

To note about this clonotype: Because the CDR3's place on the DNA is in doubt, the DNA is left out and the CDR3 is given as listed by TCRdb. The chain carries TRBV2 and TRBJ2-2; the DNA was not used to check the table's D call, TRBD1. The length of the CDR3 is 13 amino acids, counting both ends. Germline V lookup: CDR1 SNHLY, CDR2 FYNNEI. The CDR3 sequence: CASVAGGTGTQFF.

As to this clonotype: Without the conserved terminal phenylalanine or tryptophan, this CDR3 likely stems from a read error. The limits of the CDR3 on the DNA are not certain, so only TCRdb's listed CDR3 is given. V gene TRBV7-8 combines with J gene TRBJ2-4; the D call of TRBD2 is as the table states it, not checked on the DNA. Per germline, CDR1 SGHVS and CDR2 FQNEAQ. The CDR3 totals 12 residues, both ends included. CDR3 amino acids: CASSLAGGIDTL.

This clonotype was picked up one time. A junction end diverges from the germline sequence, so it may reflect a read error. The chain links TRBV7-9 to TRBJ2-3; 7 positions agree with TRBD2. The CDR3 runs to 14 residues. Germline lookup yields CDR1 SEHNR and CDR2 FQNEAQ (reference sequence). The DNA of the CDR3 is TGTGCCAGCAGCTTTACTAGCGCAATCAGCACGCAGTCGTTT. Protein product: CASSFTSAISTQSF. Variable domain in full (rest from reference TRBV7-9 and TRBJ2-3): DTGVSQNPRHKITKRGQNVTFRCDPISEHNRLYWYRQTLGQGPEFLTYFQNEAQLEKSRLLSDRFSAERPKGSFSTLEIQRTEQGDSAMYLCASSFTSAISTQSFGPGTRLTVL.

This chain uses TRBV11-2 with TRBJ2-7, with D maybe TRBD1 (6 bases). Germline assignment: CDR1 SGHAT and CDR2 FQNNGV. The CDR3 extends over 18 amino acids. The ends were cut back, 1 base at V and 1 base at J, with 20 bases in the middle. The CDR3 sequence is CASSLARDRTALSYEQYV. In DNA form, the CDR3 reads TGTGCCAGCAGCTTAGCGCGAGACCGGACAGCCCTTTCCTACGAGCAGTACGTC.

Worth noting for this clonotype: The missing conserved phenylalanine or tryptophan at the end of this CDR3 makes a read error likely. Because the CDR3's place on the DNA is in doubt, the DNA is left out and the CDR3 is given as listed by TCRdb. This rearrangement joins TRBV2 to TRBJ1-2; TRBD1 is taken as the D call from the table, unchecked against the DNA. The CDR3 is 15 residues long, ends included. Looked up from germline, CDR1 is SNHLY and CDR2 is FYNNEI. The CDR3 protein is CASSLTGSADYGYTS.

A note on this clonotype: The germline gene is not matched at one end of the junction; a read error may be the cause. This sequence joins TRBV7-9 and TRBJ1-1; D is ambiguous. The CDR3 spans 12 residues. Germline assignment: CDR1 SEHNR and CDR2 FQNEAQ (reference sequence). The CDR3 sequence is CASSFTSAMSSF. Here the CDR3 DNA reads TGTGCCAGCAGCTTTACTAGCGCAATGAGCAGCTTT. Variable domain in full (rest from reference TRBV7-9 and TRBJ1-1): DTGVSQNPRHKITKRGQNVTFRCDPISEHNRLYWYRQTLGQGPEFLTYFQNEAQLEKSRLLSDRFSAERPKGSFSTLEIQRTEQGDSAMYLCASSFTSAMSSFGQGTRLTVV.

V gene TRBV7-9 combines with J gene TRBJ1-1, with no clear D. The V gene's germline CDR1 is SEHNR and CDR2 FQNEAQ (reference sequence). This CDR3 has 16 amino acids. Trimming left V 5 bases short and J 11 bases short, with 27 bases between. DNA of the CDR3: TGTGCCAGCAGCCATCAAACAAGCCCGGCCAACAATGAGGCTTTCTTT. Translated, it gives CASSHQTSPANNEAFF.

V and J are TRBV5-1 and TRBJ2-1, with a tentative D call TRBD1 (7 bases). This CDR3 region has 16 residues. V was trimmed by 0 bases and J by 8 bases, leaving 18 bases between them. Germline values: CDR1 SGHRS, CDR2 YFSETQ. This CDR3 is CASSLEGGGKSDEQFF. The CDR3 nucleotides are TGCGCCAGCAGCTTGGAAGGGGGCGGGAAGAGCGATGAGCAGTTCTTC.

Of note for this clonotype: One junction end disagrees with the germline gene, perhaps due to a read error. V gene TRBV9 combines with J gene TRBJ2-3; TRBD1 aligns across 8 bases. In germline, CDR1 is SGDLS, CDR2 YYNGEE. The CDR3 sequence is 15 residues long. The CDR3 DNA is TGTGCCAGCGGAGGAGCTGCGGACAGGGCGGATACCCAGTATTTT. Translating gives CASGGAADRADTQYF.

The chain joins TRBV5-6 to TRBJ1-1, with D perhaps matching TRBD1 (5 bases). This CDR3 region has 17 residues. The germline V gene has CDR1 SGHDT and CDR2 YYEEEE. Trimming took 0 bases from V and 0 from J, leaving 15 bases between them. The CDR3 coding sequence is TGTGCCAGCAGCTTGGCGGGGCCAACGCCGTTGAACACTGAAGCTTTCTTT. It codes for CASSLAGPTPLNTEAFF.

The chain couples TRBV29-1 to TRBJ1-1, with 8 bases fitting TRBD1. CDR1 SQVTM and CDR2 ANQGSEA come from the germline V gene. The CDR3 extends over 13 amino acids. V shed 3 bases, J shed 3 bases, and the junction held 3 bases outside the gene matches. The CDR3 DNA sequence: TGCAGCGTTGAGGGGACAGGCGACACTGAAGCTTTCTTT. Translating gives CSVEGTGDTEAFF.

V usage is TRBV6-4 and J usage is TRBJ1-2; D ambiguous. Trimming left V 6 bases short and J 5 bases short, with 16 bases between. The CDR3 runs to 14 residues. Germline CDR1 is MRHNA and CDR2 is SNTAGT. CDR3 amino acids: CASRPGPEPYGYTF. For the CDR3, the DNA is TGTGCCAGCAGACCGGGCCCTGAGCCTTATGGCTACACCTTC.

The rearrangement joins TRBV7-6 to TRBJ2-3, with a possible D match to TRBD2 (5 bases). Deletions cut 5 bases from V and 13 bases from J, with 22 bases between. This CDR3 has 14 residues. Germline V CDR1 and CDR2: SGHVS, FNYEAQ. CDR3 amino acids: CASSHEGDTYNEYF. The CDR3 bases are TGTGCCAGCAGCCATGAGGGCGATACCTACAATGAGTATTTT.

The count of this clonotype is one. Germline and junction disagree at one end, which may indicate a read error. The genes are TRBV9 and TRBJ2-5; D is unclear. This CDR3 is 14 amino acids long. Germline V gives CDR1 SGDLS, CDR2 YYNGEE. The CDR3 reads CASSGYHNYYNEHF. The CDR3 coding sequence is TGTGCCAGCAGCGGATACCACAACTACTACAATGAGCACTTC.

The rearrangement joins TRBV7-9 to TRBJ2-3; TRBD2 aligns across 7 bases. CDR1 is SEHNR, CDR2 FQNEAQ, per germline (reference sequence). The CDR3 loop spans 15 amino acids. V lost 3 bases, J lost 13 bases, and 16 bases stayed unmatched. CDR3 residues: CASSFERSGTGDEYF. Written as DNA, the CDR3 is TGTGCCAGCAGCTTTGAAAGAAGCGGGACGGGCGATGAGTATTTT.

The chain carries TRBV9 and TRBJ2-3; D is ambiguous. The length of the CDR3 is 14 residues. Germline loops: CDR1 SGDLS, CDR2 YYNGEE. Trimming removed 0 bases at V and 6 bases at J, with 11 bases between. The CDR3 spells CASSVAWGHDTQYF. The CDR3 nucleotides read TGTGCCAGCAGCGTAGCGTGGGGTCATGATACGCAGTATTTT.

The sample holds one count of this clonotype. The conserved phenylalanine or tryptophan is not found at the CDR3 terminus, so this likely reflects a read error. Because the CDR3's place on the DNA is in doubt, the DNA is left out and the CDR3 is given as listed by TCRdb. The rearrangement links TRBV9 to TRBJ2-3; the table's TRBD1 call for D was not verified on the DNA. The CDR3 spans 13 residues, counting both ends. The germline CDR1 and CDR2 sequences are SGDLS and YYNGEE. CDR3 protein: CATSDGTTGSRAI.

Details on this clonotype: In this CDR3 the conserved last residue, phenylalanine or tryptophan, is missing, so a read error is likely. Because the CDR3's place on the DNA is in doubt, the DNA is left out and the CDR3 is given as listed by TCRdb. V usage is TRBV7-3 and J usage is TRBJ2-2; whether TRBD1, the table's D call, matches the DNA was not checked. Germline CDR1 is SGHTA and CDR2 is FQGTGA. The CDR3 is 14 amino acids in total, end residues counted. CDR3 amino acids: CASSVVPGELVFGD.

Details on this clonotype: A much larger clone lies a single base off, so this may be a read error. The chain joins TRBV7-8 to TRBJ2-3; 10 nucleotides line up with TRBD2. The CDR3 is 13 residues long. CDR1 SGHVS and CDR2 FQNEAQ come from the germline V gene. The CDR3 sequence is CASGLAGGPDTHF. The DNA of the CDR3 is TGTGCCAGCGGCTTAGCGGGAGGTCCCGATACGCATTTT.

Comment on this clonotype: This CDR3 is missing its conserved last phenylalanine or tryptophan, likely due to a read error. The DNA is left out, because the CDR3 cannot be placed on it with certainty; the CDR3 is given as TCRdb lists it. This sequence joins TRBV5-4 and TRBJ1-1. The CDR3 extends over 15 residues, inclusive of both ends. The germline V gene has CDR1 SGHNT and CDR2 YYREEE (reference sequence). The chain's CDR3 is CASSFTSAMSSSSCQ.

This CDR3 is CASRGLAGKQFF. CDR3 bases: TGTGCCAGCAGGGGACTAGCGGGGAAGCAGTTCTTC. This rearrangement joins TRBV12-3 or TRBV12-4 to TRBJ2-1, with 13 bases that match TRBD2. This CDR3 spans 12 amino acids. V gave up 6 bases and J gave up 11 bases; unmatched junction bases: 1.